The present entry profiles one T cell receptor beta chain with its context. Its target is not known. Germline CDR1 and CDR2: SQVTM and ANQGSEA. The CDR3 totals 12 residues. The ends lost 4 bases at V and 6 bases at J; junction bases unmatched: 4. Those who donated were healthy bone marrow donors. These data originate in a study of cytomegalovirus exposure and HLA in healthy donors. Study-level findings and limits: Productive status was seen about 90% or about 30% of the time for most TCR beta V segments in an earlier analysis. Presence/absence analysis assumed near-uniform sequencing depth across donors.

This PCR relied on a set of 60 Vbeta primers and 13 Jbeta primers. TCRdb's table, derived via immunoSEQ multiplex PCR, lists solely in-frame clones and lacks some. The sample shows around 90,000 clones, over 55% of them seen only once. The material sequenced was PBMCs. This receptor was identified in a woman aged 50 to 60 in good health and CMV-seropositive. The chain uses TRBV29-1 and TRBJ1-1, with 8 bases aligning to TRBD1. DNA of the CDR3: TGCAGCGTTGGCCAGGGGGCTTCTGAAGCTTTCTTT. Protein: CSVGQGASEAFF.